The T cell receptor (beta chain) under discussion was sequenced for a study of shared clonotypes between healthy human individuals. As for this clone: The sample holds other DNA sequences that translate to the same CDR3.

Germline assignment: CDR1 LNHDA and CDR2 SQIVND (reference sequence). The V end was cut by 5 bases, the J end by 0 bases, with 7 bases between. The CDR3 totals 13 residues. Assay used: immunoSEQ multiplex PCR; TCRdb lists only in-frame clones, some missing. Of over 2 million clones in the sample, about nine tenths were seen once. This clonotype was obtained from a young man in good health. Some clones in this sample may be carry-over from other donors' samples. The sequenced material came from naive CD4+ T cells from PBMCs. This sample's subset: CD45RA+ positively selected. The V gene is TRBV19, the J gene TRBJ1-2, with D hard to call. CDR3 bases: TGTGCCAGTAGTTGGTCGGCTAACTATGGCTACACCTTC. This gives the protein CASSWSANYGYTF. The entire variable domain, with the rest obtained from reference TRBV19 and TRBJ1-2, is as follows: DGGITQSPKYLFRKEGQNVTLSCEQNLNHDAMYWYRQDPGQGLRLIYYSQIVNDFQKGDIAEGYSVSREKKESFPLTVTSAQKNPTAFYLCASSWSANYGYTFGSGTRLTVV.